This paragraph covers one T cell receptor (beta chain) sequence. Its matching antigen is unknown. This specimen comes from a study of cytomegalovirus exposure and HLA in healthy donors. Study in general: Among the roughly 400 genotyped donors, approximately 82% were placed in the Caucasian-associated ancestry cluster.

Regarding the study as a whole: According to an earlier analysis, most TCR beta V segments yielded productive rearrangements about 87% or about 30% of the time.

PCR was performed using 60 Vbeta and 13 Jbeta primers. TCRdb's copy holds only in-frame clones and misses some; the assay was immunoSEQ multiplex PCR. The profile shows hundreds of thousands of clones, around four fifths of them singletons. The sequencing sample was made of PBMCs. This TCR was recovered from a woman aged 55-75 years in good health and CMV-seropositive.

The CDR3 protein is CASSTRVWYEQFF. The CDR3 bases are TGTGCCAGTAGTACCAGGGTCTGGTATGAGCAGTTCTTC. The chain uses TRBV19 and TRBJ2-1; D is possibly TRBD1 (5 bases). CDR1 LNHDA and CDR2 SQIVND come from the germline V gene (reference sequence). V lost 4 bases to trimming and J lost 8 bases, with 12 bases between them. This CDR3 contains 13 residues.